In this sample, the clone carrying this T cell receptor beta chain turned up a few times. Other DNA sequences within the sample encode an identical CDR3. All enrollees were about 18 to 89 years old and from about 25 US areas. Membership in each cohort depended on participant-reported clinical history. These data are taken from a study of blood T cell repertoires in COVID-19. Study-level background: In each case, the material was cDNA or gDNA derived from T cells, B-cell-depleted T cells, or PBMCs.

Authors' data handling: Estimation of nucleated cell counts was performed using reference gene primer amplification. Assay used: immunoSEQ multiplex PCR; TCRdb lists only in-frame clones, some missing. That table gives V, J and clone size, and the DNA gave D and trimming. In the table there are 390,000 or so clones, around 83% of which are singletons. Germline values: CDR1 LNHDA, CDR2 SQIVND (reference sequence). The length of the CDR3 is 14 residues. V gave up 4 bases and J gave up 7 bases; unmatched junction bases: 5. Sequencing was done on a sample of PBMCs or T cells enriched from blood (not recorded which). The TCR originated in a woman aged 50 to 60 who had recovered from COVID-19. V and J are TRBV19 and TRBJ1-5, with 9 bases that match TRBD1. CDR3 nucleotide sequence: TGTGCCAGTAGTACCACAGGGGGCGGACAGCCCCAGCATTTT. It encodes CASSTTGGGQPQHF.